This T cell receptor beta chain was found in a study of shared T cell receptors in the human thymus (dated by TCRdb to the early 2020s). Notes on the research overall: The study examined how the human thymus generates shared, self-reactive T-cell receptor alpha chains.

On this clone: Its cognate antigen has yet to be identified. It has no much larger one-base neighbor in the sample; base qualities were not kept.

From the germline V gene (reference sequence), CDR1 is MNHEY and CDR2 is SMNVEV. Counted from cysteine to phenylalanine, this CDR3 has 15 amino acids. Solely the CDR3 DNA is kept, with 45 bases framed from the first base. Clipping removes 5 bases from V and 2 bases from J, with 7 as the unmatched junction base count. Library preparation employed the immunoSEQ multiplex PCR assay. TCRdb holds this immuneACCESS table with in-frame rearrangements only. Some clones are missing; in checked studies, unresolved V genes explain under half, and the rest has no known cause. The sample table lists roughly 660,000 clones, roughly 90% of them with a count of one. 0.0095% to 0.012% of the sample comes from the top ten. These data were likewise used in another study, on human thymus T cells. As described in the second report: The donors were immunologically healthy infants in Finland who had open corrective cardiac surgery for congenital heart defects. Thymus tissue was obtained as surgical resects removed during corrective cardiac surgery. Usage of V and J gene segments appeared to be biased in both the thymic and the peripheral blood repertoires. Highly overlapping thymic TCR repertoires among unrelated individuals were reported in the related research. The study used eight infant thymus samples plus four related peripheral blood samples to characterize TCR alpha and beta repertoires. The infant donors were about 7 to 244 days old, and the cohort included several males and two females. Thymocytes were mechanically released from the tissue and were stored as pellets of about 9.5-31 million cells at -70 degrees C. Genomic DNA was extracted from frozen cell pellets with a QIAsymphony instrument. The immunoSEQ multiplex PCR assay was used to amplify the TCRB and TCRAD loci from a standardized quantity of quality-controlled genomic DNA. The amplicons spanned the V(D)J region and were long enough to cover the CDR3 and allow V and J genes to be identified. The amplicons were sequenced on an Illumina platform via the commercial immunoSEQ service. Corrections for primer bias and sequencing errors followed previously described methods, while TCRAD and TCRB definitions were based on the IMGT database. immunoSEQ Analyzer 3.0 and VDJTools were used for repertoire analysis, which covered basic statistics, V/J segment usage, diversity estimates, rarefaction and pairwise overlap. To estimate diversity, the Chao1, ChaoE, Efron-Thisted, Shannon and inverse Simpson indices were applied, and diversity was also estimated on datasets down-sampled to the smallest sample. For repertoire overlap, CDR3 nucleotide sequence, V gene and J gene had to match strictly, and clustering was done by Jaccard-based multidimensional scaling. Thymus samples yielded on average around 850,000 unique TCRB clonotypes, compared with some 89,000 from blood samples.

The specimen sequenced was thymocytes. Here the chain combines TRBV27 and TRBJ2-7; TRBD2 lines up with 9 middle nucleotides. The TCR originated in a boy younger than two with a congenital heart defect. Donor details come from another sample of the same person, matched by shared clones. In nucleotide form, the sequence is TGTGCCAGCAGTCCCTCTAGCGGGATAACCTACGAGCAGTACTTC. It translates as CASSPSSGITYEQYF.